The T cell receptor beta chain described here comes from a study of blood T cells in healthy people across ages. Study-level points and caveats: Significant beta diversity loss was already apparent by age approximately 38, declining roughly linearly.

V was shortened by 3 bases and J by 6 bases, with 7 bases between the two germline ends. Germline assignment: CDR1 SGHDT and CDR2 YYEEEE. The CDR3 has 12 amino acids. On this clonotype: What it binds is unknown.

Sample-barcoded 5' priming and a J-beta primer mix drove a second PCR of roughly 6 to 12 cycles. Each cDNA molecule received a tag from a template-switch adaptor that had 12 random nucleotides. TCRdb reprocessed the 5' RACE reads via MiXCR and lists one record per CDR3 protein. Of 1.5 million to 2 million distinct CDR3 sequences listed, 28% are singletons. Sequencing was performed on blood. The sequence came from a young woman in good health. The chain links TRBV5-6 to TRBJ2-1, with D unresolved. CDR3 in amino acids: CASSSYCNEQFF. Here the CDR3 DNA reads TGTGCCAGCAGCTCCTACTGCAATGAGCAGTTCTTC. Looking up the rest from reference TRBV5-6 and TRBJ2-1 gives the full variable domain: DAGVTQSPTHLIKTRGQQVTLRCSPKSGHDTVSWYQQALGQGPQFIFQYYEEEERQRGNFPDRFSGHQFPNYSSELNVNALLLGDSALYLCASSSYCNEQFFGPGTRLTVL.